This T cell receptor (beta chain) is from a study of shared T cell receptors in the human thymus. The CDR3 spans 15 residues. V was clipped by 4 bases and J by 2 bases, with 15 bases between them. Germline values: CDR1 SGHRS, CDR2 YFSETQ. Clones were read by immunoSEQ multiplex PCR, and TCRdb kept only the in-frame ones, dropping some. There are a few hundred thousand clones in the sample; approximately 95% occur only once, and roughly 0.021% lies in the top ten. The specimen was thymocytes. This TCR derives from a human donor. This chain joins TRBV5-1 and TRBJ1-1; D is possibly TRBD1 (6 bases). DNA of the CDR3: TGCGCCAGCAGCAAAGCAGGGGCGGGAAACACTGAAGCTTTCTTT. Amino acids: CASSKAGAGNTEAFF.